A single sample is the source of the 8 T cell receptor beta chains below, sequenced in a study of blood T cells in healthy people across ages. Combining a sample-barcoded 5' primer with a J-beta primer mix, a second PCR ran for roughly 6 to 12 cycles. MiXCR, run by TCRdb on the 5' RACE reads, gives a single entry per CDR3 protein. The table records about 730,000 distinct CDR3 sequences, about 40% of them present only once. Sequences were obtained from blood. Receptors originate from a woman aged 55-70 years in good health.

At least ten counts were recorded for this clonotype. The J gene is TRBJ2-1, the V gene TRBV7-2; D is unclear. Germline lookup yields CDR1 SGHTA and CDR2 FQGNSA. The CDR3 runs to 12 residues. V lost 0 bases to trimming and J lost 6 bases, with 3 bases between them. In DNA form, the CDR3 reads TGTGCCAGCAGCTTAGCGATCAATGAGCAGTTCTTC. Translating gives CASSLAINEQFF.

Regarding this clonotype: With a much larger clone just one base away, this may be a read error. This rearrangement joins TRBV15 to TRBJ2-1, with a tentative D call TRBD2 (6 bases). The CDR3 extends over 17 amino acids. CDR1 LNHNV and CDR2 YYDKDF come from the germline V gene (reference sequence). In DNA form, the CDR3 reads TGTGCCATCAGCAGAGATCTCGGGGTAGCGGAGCTCAATGAGCAGTTCTTC. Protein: CAISRDLGVAELNEQFF.

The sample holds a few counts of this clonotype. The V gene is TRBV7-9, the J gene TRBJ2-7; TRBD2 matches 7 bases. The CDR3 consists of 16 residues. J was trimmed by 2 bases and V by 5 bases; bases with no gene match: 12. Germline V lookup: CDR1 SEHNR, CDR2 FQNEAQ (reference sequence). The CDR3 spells CASSLASGSQAYEQYF. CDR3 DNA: TGTGCCAGCAGCCTCGCTAGCGGCAGTCAGGCCTACGAGCAGTACTTC. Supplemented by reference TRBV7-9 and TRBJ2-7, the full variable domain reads DTGVSQNPRHKITKRGQNVTFRCDPISEHNRLYWYRQTLGQGPEFLTYFQNEAQLEKSRLLSDRFSAERPKGSFSTLEIQRTEQGDSAMYLCASSLASGSQAYEQYFGPGTRLTVT.

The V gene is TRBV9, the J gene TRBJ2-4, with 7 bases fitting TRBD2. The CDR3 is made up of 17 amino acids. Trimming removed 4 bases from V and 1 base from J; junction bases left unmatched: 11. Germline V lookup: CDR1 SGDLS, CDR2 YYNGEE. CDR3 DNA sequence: TGTGCCAGCAGCCCGGAGGGAGCGGGGATGGCCAAAAACATTCAGTACTTC. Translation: CASSPEGAGMAKNIQYF. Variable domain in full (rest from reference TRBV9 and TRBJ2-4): DSGVTQTPKHLITATGQRVTLRCSPRSGDLSVYWYQQSLDQGLQFLIQYYNGEERAKGNILERFSAQQFPDLHSELNLSSLELGDSALYFCASSPEGAGMAKNIQYFGAGTRLSVL.

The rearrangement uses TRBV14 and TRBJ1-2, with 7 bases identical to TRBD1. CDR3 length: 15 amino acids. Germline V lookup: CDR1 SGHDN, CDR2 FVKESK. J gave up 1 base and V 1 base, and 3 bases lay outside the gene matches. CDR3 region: CASSQGDSYNYGYTF. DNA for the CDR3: TGTGCCAGCAGCCAAGGGGACAGCTATAACTATGGCTACACCTTC. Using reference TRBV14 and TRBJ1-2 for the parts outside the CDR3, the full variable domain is EAGVTQFPSHSVIEKGQTVTLRCDPISGHDNLYWYRRVMGKEIKFLLHFVKESKQDESGMPNNRFLAERTGGTYSTLKVQPAELEDSGVYFCASSQGDSYNYGYTFGSGTRLTVV.

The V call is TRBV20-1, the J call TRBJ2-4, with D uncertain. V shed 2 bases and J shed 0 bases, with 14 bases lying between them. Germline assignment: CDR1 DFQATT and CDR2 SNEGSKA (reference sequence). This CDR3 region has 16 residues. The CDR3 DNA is TGCAGTGCTAGAACTCTATCCGGGTTAGCCAAAAACATTCAGTACTTC. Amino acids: CSARTLSGLAKNIQYF.

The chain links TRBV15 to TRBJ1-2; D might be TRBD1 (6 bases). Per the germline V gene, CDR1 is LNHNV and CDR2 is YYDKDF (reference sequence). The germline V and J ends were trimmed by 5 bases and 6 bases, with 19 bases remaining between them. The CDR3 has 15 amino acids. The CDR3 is CATSSGQLRQDGYTF. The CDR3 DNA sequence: TGTGCCACCAGCTCCGGACAGCTCAGGCAGGATGGCTACACCTTC.

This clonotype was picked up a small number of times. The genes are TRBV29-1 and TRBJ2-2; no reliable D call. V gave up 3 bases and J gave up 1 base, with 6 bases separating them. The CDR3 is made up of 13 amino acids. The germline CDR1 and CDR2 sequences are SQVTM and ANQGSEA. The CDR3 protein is CSVDAGNTGELFF. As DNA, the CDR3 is TGCAGCGTTGATGCAGGGAACACCGGGGAGCTGTTTTTT.